The present entry profiles one T cell receptor (beta chain) with its context. Its antigen is currently unknown. These data are taken from a study of cytomegalovirus exposure and HLA in healthy donors. General study points: Later analysis associated a missense DCLRE1C variant with TCR beta V- and J-gene trimming. Earlier analysis looked at TCR beta V segments, and most were productive about 90% or about 30% of the time.

The PCR employed 60 Vbeta primers together with 13 Jbeta primers. Assay: immunoSEQ multiplex PCR; the TCRdb copy retains only in-frame clones and omits some. The sample records approximately 190,000 clones, approximately 84% being singletons. The CDR3 is 14 amino acids. Germline V gene data show CDR1 as SGHVS and CDR2 as FQNEAQ. V was pared by 6 bases and J by 0 bases, with 4 bases of the junction left unmatched. The rearrangement joins TRBV7-8 to TRBJ2-7, with TRBD2 matching 8 bases. The receptor's source is a woman between 45 and 65 years old in good health and CMV-seropositive. The sample was PBMCs. In DNA form, the CDR3 reads TGTGCCAGCAGTCAAGCGGGGGTCTCCTACGAGCAGTACTTC. Protein: CASSQAGVSYEQYF.